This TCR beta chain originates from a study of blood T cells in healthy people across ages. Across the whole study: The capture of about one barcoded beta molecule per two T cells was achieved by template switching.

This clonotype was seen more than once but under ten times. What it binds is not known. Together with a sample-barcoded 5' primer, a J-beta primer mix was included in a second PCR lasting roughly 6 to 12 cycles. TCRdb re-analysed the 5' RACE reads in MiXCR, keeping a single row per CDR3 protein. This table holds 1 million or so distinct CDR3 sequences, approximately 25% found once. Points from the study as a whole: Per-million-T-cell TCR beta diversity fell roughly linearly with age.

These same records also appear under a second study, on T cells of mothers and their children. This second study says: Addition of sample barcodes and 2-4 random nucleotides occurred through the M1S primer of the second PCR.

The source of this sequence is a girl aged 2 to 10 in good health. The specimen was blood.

CDR3 protein: CASSGTEGGEQFF. The CDR3 nucleotides read TGTGCCAGCTCCGGTACGGAGGGTGGCGAGCAGTTCTTC. The rearrangement uses TRBV7-9 and TRBJ2-5, with D perhaps TRBD2 (6 bases). The J call may be incorrect, as the DNA end agrees better with TRBJ2-1. Germline V gene sequence: CDR1 SEHNR, CDR2 FQNEAQ (reference sequence). The CDR3 is 13 amino acids.